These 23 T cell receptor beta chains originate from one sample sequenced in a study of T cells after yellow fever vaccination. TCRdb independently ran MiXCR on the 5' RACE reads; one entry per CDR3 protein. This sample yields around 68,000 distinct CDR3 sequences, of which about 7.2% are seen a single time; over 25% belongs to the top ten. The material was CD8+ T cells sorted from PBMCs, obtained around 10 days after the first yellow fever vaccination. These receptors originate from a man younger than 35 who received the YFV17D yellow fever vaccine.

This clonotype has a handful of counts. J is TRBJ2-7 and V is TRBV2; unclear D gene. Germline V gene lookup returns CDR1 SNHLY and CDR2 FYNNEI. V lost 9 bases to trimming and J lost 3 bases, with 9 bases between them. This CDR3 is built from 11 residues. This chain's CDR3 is CASNGFYEQYV. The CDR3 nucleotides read TGTGCCAGTAACGGGTTCTACGAGCAGTACGTC.

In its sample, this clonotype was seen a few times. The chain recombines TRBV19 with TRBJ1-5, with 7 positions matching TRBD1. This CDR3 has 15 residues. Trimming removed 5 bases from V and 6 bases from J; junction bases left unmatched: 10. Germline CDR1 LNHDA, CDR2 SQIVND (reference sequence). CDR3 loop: CASSHAGGRSQPQHF. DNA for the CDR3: TGTGCCAGTAGTCACGCAGGGGGTCGAAGTCAGCCCCAGCATTTT.

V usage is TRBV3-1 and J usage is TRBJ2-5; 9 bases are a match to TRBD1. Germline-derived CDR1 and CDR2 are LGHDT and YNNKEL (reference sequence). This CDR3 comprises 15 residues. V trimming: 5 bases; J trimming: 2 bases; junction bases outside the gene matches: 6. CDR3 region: CASSSPGQGQETQYF. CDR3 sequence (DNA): TGTGCCAGCAGCTCCCCGGGACAGGGACAAGAGACCCAGTACTTC.

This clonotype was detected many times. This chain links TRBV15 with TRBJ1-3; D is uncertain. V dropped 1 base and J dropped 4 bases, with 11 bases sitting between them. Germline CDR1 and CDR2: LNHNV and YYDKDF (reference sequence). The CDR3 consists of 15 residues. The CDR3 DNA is TGTGCCACCAGCAGAGTTTTCGGGGAAGGAAACACCATATATTTT. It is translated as CATSRVFGEGNTIYF.

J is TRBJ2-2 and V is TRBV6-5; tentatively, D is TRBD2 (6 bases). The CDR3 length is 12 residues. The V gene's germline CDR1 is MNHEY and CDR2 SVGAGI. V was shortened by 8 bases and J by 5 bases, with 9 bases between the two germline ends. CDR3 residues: CASRGRTGELFF. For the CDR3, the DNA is TGTGCCAGCCGTGGGAGGACCGGGGAGCTGTTTTTT.

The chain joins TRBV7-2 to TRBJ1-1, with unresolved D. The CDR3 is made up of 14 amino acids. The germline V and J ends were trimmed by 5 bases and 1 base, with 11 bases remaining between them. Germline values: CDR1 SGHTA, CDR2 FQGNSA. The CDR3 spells CASSLDPRNTEAFF. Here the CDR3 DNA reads TGTGCCAGCAGCCTAGACCCAAGGAACACTGAAGCTTTCTTT.

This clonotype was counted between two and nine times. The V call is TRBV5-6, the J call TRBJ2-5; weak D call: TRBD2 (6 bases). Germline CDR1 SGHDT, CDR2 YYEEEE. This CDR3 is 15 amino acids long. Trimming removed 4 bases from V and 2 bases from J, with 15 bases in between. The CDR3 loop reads CASSLPAGIQETQYF. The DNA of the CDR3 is TGTGCCAGCAGCCTGCCTGCGGGGATACAAGAGACCCAGTACTTC.

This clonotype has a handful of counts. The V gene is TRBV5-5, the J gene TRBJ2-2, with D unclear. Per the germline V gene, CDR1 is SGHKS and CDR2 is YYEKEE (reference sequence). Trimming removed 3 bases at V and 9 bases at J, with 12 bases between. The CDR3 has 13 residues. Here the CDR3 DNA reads TGTGCCAGCAGCTCGATATTCGCCCGGGAGCTGTTTTTT. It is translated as CASSSIFARELFF.

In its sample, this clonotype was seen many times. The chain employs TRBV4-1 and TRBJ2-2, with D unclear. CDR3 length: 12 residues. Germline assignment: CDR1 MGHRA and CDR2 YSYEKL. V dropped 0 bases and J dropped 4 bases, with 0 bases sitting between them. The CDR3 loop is CASSQDTGELFF. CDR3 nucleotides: TGCGCCAGCAGCCAAGACACCGGGGAGCTGTTTTTT.

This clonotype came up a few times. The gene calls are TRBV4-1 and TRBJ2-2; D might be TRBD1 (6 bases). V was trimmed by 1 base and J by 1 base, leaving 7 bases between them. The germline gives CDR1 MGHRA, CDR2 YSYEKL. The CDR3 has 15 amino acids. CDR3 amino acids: CASSQVQGNTGELFF. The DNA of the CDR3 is TGCGCCAGCAGCCAAGTACAGGGGAACACCGGGGAGCTGTTTTTT.

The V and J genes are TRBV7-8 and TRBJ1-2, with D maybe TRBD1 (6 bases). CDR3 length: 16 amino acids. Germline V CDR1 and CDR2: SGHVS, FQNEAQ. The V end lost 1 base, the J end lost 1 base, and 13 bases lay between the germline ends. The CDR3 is CASSLGWDIINYGYTF. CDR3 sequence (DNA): TGTGCCAGCAGCTTAGGTTGGGACATAATTAACTATGGCTACACCTTC.

CDR3 loop: CASSSPPGDEQFF. The CDR3 nucleotides read TGTGCCAGCAGCTCACCCCCCGGGGATGAGCAGTTCTTC. The chain is built from TRBV7-7 and TRBJ2-1; possible D gene TRBD2, 5 bases. V gave up 4 bases and J gave up 8 bases, with 12 bases separating them. The germline gives CDR1 SSHAT, CDR2 FNYEAQ (reference sequence). The CDR3 loop spans 13 amino acids.

This CDR3 is CASSSRGVGTDTQYF. In DNA form, the CDR3 reads TGTGCCAGCAGCTCCCGGGGGGTTGGCACAGATACGCAGTATTTT. The V and J genes are TRBV3-1 and TRBJ2-3, with 7 positions matching TRBD2. V lost 5 bases, J lost 1 base, and 6 bases stayed unmatched. Germline V lookup: CDR1 LGHDT, CDR2 YNNKEL (reference sequence). The CDR3 contains 15 residues.

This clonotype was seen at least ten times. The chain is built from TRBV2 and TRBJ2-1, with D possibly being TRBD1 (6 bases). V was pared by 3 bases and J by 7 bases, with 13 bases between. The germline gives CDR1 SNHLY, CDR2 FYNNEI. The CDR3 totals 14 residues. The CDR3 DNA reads TGTGCCAGCAGTGACAGGGGTCAGGTAAATGAGCAGTTCTTC. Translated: CASSDRGQVNEQFF.

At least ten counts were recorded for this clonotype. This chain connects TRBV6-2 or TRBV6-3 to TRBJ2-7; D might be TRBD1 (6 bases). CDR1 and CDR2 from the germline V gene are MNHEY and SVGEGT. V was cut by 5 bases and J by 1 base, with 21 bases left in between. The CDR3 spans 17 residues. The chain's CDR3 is CASSEPGQGFASYEQYV. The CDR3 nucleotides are TGTGCCAGCAGTGAACCGGGACAAGGTTTTGCTTCCTACGAGCAGTACGTC.

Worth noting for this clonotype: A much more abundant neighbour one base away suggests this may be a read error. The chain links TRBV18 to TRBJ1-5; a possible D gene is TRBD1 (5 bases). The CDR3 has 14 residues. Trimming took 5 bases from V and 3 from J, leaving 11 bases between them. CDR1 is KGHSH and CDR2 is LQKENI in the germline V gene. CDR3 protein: CASSTGGDNQPQHF. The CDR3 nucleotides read TGTGCCAGCTCAACGGGAGGGGACAATCAGCCCCAGCATTTT.

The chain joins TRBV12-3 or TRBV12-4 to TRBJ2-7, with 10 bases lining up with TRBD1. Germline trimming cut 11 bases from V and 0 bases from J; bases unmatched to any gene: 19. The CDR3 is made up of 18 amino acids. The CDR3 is CAFSLIPGQGPSSYEQYV. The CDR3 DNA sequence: TGTGCCTTCAGTTTAATCCCGGGACAGGGGCCGAGCTCCTACGAGCAGTACGTC.

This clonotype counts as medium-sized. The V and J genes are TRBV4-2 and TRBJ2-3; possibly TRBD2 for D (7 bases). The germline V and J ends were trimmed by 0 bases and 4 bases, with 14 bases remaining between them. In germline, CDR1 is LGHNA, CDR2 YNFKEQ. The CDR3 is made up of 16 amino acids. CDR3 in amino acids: CASSQEGGGLPDTQYF. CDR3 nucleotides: TGTGCCAGCAGCCAAGAGGGCGGGGGCCTTCCAGATACGCAGTATTTT.

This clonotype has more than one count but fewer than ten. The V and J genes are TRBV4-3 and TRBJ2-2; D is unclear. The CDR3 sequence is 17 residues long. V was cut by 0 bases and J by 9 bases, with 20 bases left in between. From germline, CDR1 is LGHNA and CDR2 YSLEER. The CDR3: CASSQEGRDSRQRELFF. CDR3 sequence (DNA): TGCGCCAGCAGCCAAGAGGGTCGAGACTCGCGACAACGGGAGCTGTTTTTT.

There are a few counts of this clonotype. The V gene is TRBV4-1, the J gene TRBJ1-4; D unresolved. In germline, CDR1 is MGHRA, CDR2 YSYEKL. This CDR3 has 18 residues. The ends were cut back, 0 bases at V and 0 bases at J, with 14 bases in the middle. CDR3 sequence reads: CASSQEGGGFATNEKLFF. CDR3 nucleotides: TGCGCCAGCAGCCAAGAAGGAGGAGGGTTTGCAACTAATGAAAAACTGTTTTTT.

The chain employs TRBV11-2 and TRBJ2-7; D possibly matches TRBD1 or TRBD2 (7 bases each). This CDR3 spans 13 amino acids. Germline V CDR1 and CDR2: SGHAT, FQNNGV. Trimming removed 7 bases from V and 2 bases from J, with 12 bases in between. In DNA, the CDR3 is TGTGCCAGCACCCCAGGGGGGGCCTACGAGCAGTACTTC. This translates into CASTPGGAYEQYF.

The CDR3 spells CASSLAKTGGYEQYF. As DNA, the CDR3 is TGTGCCAGCAGTTTAGCTAAGACAGGGGGCTACGAGCAGTACTTC. The chain has TRBV12-3 or TRBV12-4 and TRBJ2-7; 9 bases are a match to TRBD1. CDR3 size: 15 residues. V shed 0 bases and J 3 bases; nucleotides not matched to a gene: 3.

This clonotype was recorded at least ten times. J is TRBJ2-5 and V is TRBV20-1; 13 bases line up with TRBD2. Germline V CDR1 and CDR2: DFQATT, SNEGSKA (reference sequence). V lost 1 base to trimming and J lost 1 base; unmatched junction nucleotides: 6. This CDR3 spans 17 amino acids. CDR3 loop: CSARAPGLAGFQETQYF. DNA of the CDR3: TGCAGTGCTAGAGCACCGGGACTAGCGGGGTTCCAAGAGACCCAGTACTTC.